One sample yielded the 17 T cell receptor beta chains listed below, sequenced in a study of breast tumors, draining lymph nodes, adjacent tissues. MiXCR, run by TCRdb on the multiplex PCR reads, gives a single entry per CDR3 protein. The data contain 9,500 to 14,000 distinct CDR3 sequences, 50% to 60% of them singletons. Sequenced input: breast tumor tissue. These receptors originate from a female donor with breast cancer. Some clones in this sample may be carry-over from other donors' samples.

V and J are TRBV6-5 and TRBJ2-7; 8 positions agree with TRBD1. V was pared by 4 bases and J by 0 bases, with 2 bases of the junction left unmatched. Germline CDR1 is MNHEY and CDR2 is SVGAGI. The CDR3 is 14 amino acids. CDR3 sequence: CASSSQGASYEQYF. DNA for the CDR3: TGTGCCAGCAGTTCTCAGGGGGCCTCCTACGAGCAGTACTTC.

This clonotype was seen many times. This rearrangement joins TRBV2 to TRBJ2-1; D is possibly TRBD2 (6 bases). Germline CDR1 and CDR2: SNHLY and FYNNEI. The CDR3 is made up of 14 amino acids. V dropped 7 bases and J dropped 0 bases, with 10 bases sitting between them. Here the CDR3 reads CASKYGSSYNEQFF. The CDR3 DNA is TGTGCCAGCAAATACGGGAGCTCCTACAATGAGCAGTTCTTC.

By share, this clonotype ranks as medium-sized. The chain carries TRBV29-1 and TRBJ1-2, with no clear D. In germline, CDR1 is SQVTM, CDR2 ANQGSEA. CDR3 length: 12 amino acids. CDR3 bases: TGCACCACTCCGGCTGGGAACTATGGCTACACCTTC. Translated: CTTPAGNYGYTF.

This chain joins TRBV5-1 and TRBJ2-3; 8 nucleotides line up with TRBD1. V lost 0 bases and J lost 6; bases outside the gene matches: 6. Germline lookup yields CDR1 SGHRS and CDR2 YFSETQ. The CDR3 has 15 residues. CDR3 nucleotide sequence: TGCGCCAGCAGCTTGGCCGGACAGGGAAGGGATACGCAGTATTTT. This codes for CASSLAGQGRDTQYF.

The sample holds a few counts of this clonotype. V is TRBV7-8 and J is TRBJ2-7; no reliable D call. Between the trimmed V and J ends, which lost 1 base and 6 bases, there was a span of 7 bases. In germline, CDR1 is SGHVS, CDR2 FQNEAQ. The CDR3 runs 12 residues. The CDR3 reads CASSLGWSEQYV. CDR3 nucleotide sequence: TGTGCCAGCAGCTTAGGGTGGAGCGAGCAGTACGTC.

CDR3 coding DNA: TGCAGTGCTAGAGAGACGGGCAGGGTGTCTGGAAACACCATATATTTT. Translation: CSARETGRVSGNTIYF. The gene calls are TRBV20-1 and TRBJ1-3; perhaps TRBD1 as D (5 bases). This CDR3 comprises 16 residues. CDR1 is DFQATT, CDR2 SNEGSKA, per germline (reference sequence). V was clipped by 0 bases and J by 1 base, with 13 bases between them.

The chain joins TRBV5-4 to TRBJ1-2, with D possibly being TRBD1 (5 bases). Germline lookup yields CDR1 SGHNT and CDR2 YYREEE (reference sequence). CDR3 size: 13 residues. Deletions cut 4 bases from V and 4 bases from J, with 11 bases between. The CDR3 reads CASSPTETYGYTF. CDR3 coding DNA: TGTGCCAGCAGCCCGACAGAAACCTATGGCTACACCTTC.

The V gene is TRBV5-1, the J gene TRBJ1-2, with TRBD1 identical over 8 bases. V lost 6 bases and J lost 1; bases outside the gene matches: 8. From germline, CDR1 is SGHRS and CDR2 YFSETQ. The CDR3 consists of 15 residues. The DNA of the CDR3 is TGCGCCAGCACCTGGGCAGGGGGCCTTAACTATGGCTACACCTTC. Its protein is CASTWAGGLNYGYTF.

This clonotype was counted a single time. The chain links TRBV7-2 to TRBJ2-7; TRBD1 aligns across 8 bases. Germline CDR1 and CDR2: SGHTA and FQGNSA. The CDR3 has 16 residues. The V segment lost 5 bases and the J segment 4 bases; nucleotides outside the gene matches: 13. CDR3 DNA: TGTGCCAGCAGCCTTTCCTCGCCAGGGGGCGGTTACGAGCAGTACTTC. Residues: CASSLSSPGGGYEQYF.

CDR3 protein: CASQDRGDSPLHF. CDR3 sequence (DNA): TGTGCCAGTCAGGACAGGGGTGATTCACCCCTCCACTTT. The chain carries TRBV7-9 and TRBJ1-6; the match to TRBD1 covers 9 bases. CDR3 length equals 13 residues. J was trimmed by 8 bases and V by 9 bases; bases with no gene match: 5. The germline V gene encodes CDR1 SEHNR and CDR2 FQNEAQ (reference sequence).

The chain uses TRBV9 and TRBJ1-3; no clear D gene. The CDR3 loop spans 16 amino acids. Germline values: CDR1 SGDLS, CDR2 YYNGEE. V gave up 0 bases and J gave up 3 bases, with 13 bases separating them. The DNA for the CDR3 is TGTGCCAGCAGCGTAGAAGGAGTGGTGGGTGGAAACACCATATATTTT. It specifies CASSVEGVVGGNTIYF.

The CDR3 sequence: CASSEWRGPNYGYTF. CDR3 bases: TGTGCCAGCAGTGAGTGGAGGGGGCCCAACTATGGCTACACCTTC. This chain connects TRBV2 to TRBJ1-2; 7 nucleotides line up with TRBD1. V shed 3 bases and J 2 bases; nucleotides not matched to a gene: 6. CDR3 size: 15 residues. Germline V gene sequence: CDR1 SNHLY, CDR2 FYNNEI.

This clonotype was detected only once. This chain links TRBV7-2 with TRBJ2-1; maybe TRBD2 (7 bases). V dropped 0 bases and J dropped 4 bases, with 16 bases sitting between them. The germline CDR1 and CDR2 sequences are SGHTA and FQGNSA. There are 17 residues in the CDR3. CDR3 in DNA: TGTGCCAGCAGCTTAGCGCTAGTGGGAGGGGGGTACAATGAGCAGTTCTTC. Translated: CASSLALVGGGYNEQFF.

This clonotype was counted only a few times. The chain employs TRBV2 and TRBJ2-7; 9 bases fit TRBD1. CDR1 is SNHLY, CDR2 FYNNEI, per germline. This CDR3 spans 15 amino acids. V lost 3 bases to trimming and J lost 4 bases; unmatched junction nucleotides: 7. The chain's CDR3 is CASSESGTGLYEQYF. The CDR3 DNA follows: TGTGCCAGCAGTGAGTCGGGGACAGGGTTATACGAGCAGTACTTC.

This clonotype was detected only a few times. Possible read error: a much larger clone is one base away. This rearrangement joins TRBV6-6 to TRBJ2-7; no reliable D call. Germline values: CDR1 MNHNY, CDR2 SVGAGI (reference sequence). V gave up 5 bases and J gave up 2 bases, with 13 bases separating them. The CDR3 extends over 14 amino acids. The CDR3 DNA is TGTGCCAGCAGTCACGAAGGTTTGGCCTACGAGCAGTACTTC. The encoded protein is CASSHEGLAYEQYF.

This clonotype occurred a few times. The chain joins TRBV30 to TRBJ1-4; no reliable D call. Germline V gene data show CDR1 as GTSNPN and CDR2 as SVGIG (reference sequence). The CDR3 spans 12 residues. Trimming shortened V by 2 bases and J by 5 bases, and 6 bases separated the two germline ends. The CDR3 bases are TGTGCCTGGAGTCTGGGGAATGAAAAACTGTTTTTT. Amino acid sequence: CAWSLGNEKLFF.

This clonotype is medium-sized within its sample. This chain joins TRBV5-8 and TRBJ2-2; 10 bases are shared with TRBD2. V dropped 9 bases and J dropped 0; count of bases not matched to a gene: 2. The germline gives CDR1 SGHTS, CDR2 YDEGEE. The CDR3 consists of 14 residues. The DNA of the CDR3 is TGTGCCACCCTAGCGGGAGCGAACACCGGGGAGCTGTTTTTT. The encoded protein is CATLAGANTGELFF.